Listed here are 10 T cell receptor beta chains from one sample, sequenced in a study of cytomegalovirus exposure and HLA in healthy donors. The PCR used 60 Vbeta and 13 Jbeta primers. Repertoires were generated with immunoSEQ multiplex PCR, while TCRdb's copy carries only in-frame clones and drops some. Reported are under 90,000 clones; the ten largest clones contain approximately 15%. The material sequenced was PBMCs. All receptors come from a man between 45 and 60 years old in good health and CMV-seropositive.

The chain links TRBV9 to TRBJ1-3; 10 bases align to TRBD1. In germline, CDR1 is SGDLS, CDR2 YYNGEE. This CDR3 has 14 residues. Trimming removed 0 bases from V and 7 bases from J; junction bases left unmatched: 1. The chain's CDR3 is CASSVGGQGNTIYF. Written as DNA, the CDR3 is TGTGCCAGCAGCGTAGGGGGACAGGGGAACACCATATATTTT.

The chain links TRBV25-1 to TRBJ2-7, with TRBD2 matching over 9 bases. V shed 6 bases and J 3 bases; nucleotides not matched to a gene: 18. The germline V gene encodes CDR1 MGHDK and CDR2 SYGVNS. The CDR3 has 18 residues. The chain's CDR3 is CASSPSLGREGPYYEQYF. In DNA form, the CDR3 reads TGTGCCAGCAGCCCCTCGTTGGGGCGGGAGGGCCCTTACTACGAGCAGTACTTC.

V is TRBV4-3 and J is TRBJ2-3, with D hard to call. Between the trimmed V and J ends, which lost 1 base and 3 bases, there was a span of 11 bases. Per germline, CDR1 LGHNA and CDR2 YSLEER. The CDR3 is made up of 15 amino acids. CDR3 coding DNA: TGCGCCAGCAGCCAAGGGGCTATTCAGACAGATACGCAGTATTTT. This codes for CASSQGAIQTDTQYF.

The chain joins TRBV21-1 to TRBJ2-7; the table's D call, TRBD1, was not checked against the DNA. TRBV21-1 is noted as a pseudogene. The CDR3 spans 18 residues. CDR3 amino acids: CASSPRTPPGQGTYEQYV. The CDR3 DNA follows: TGTGCCAGCAGCCCCCGTACCCCGCCGGGACAGGGGACCTACGAGCAGTACGTC.

J is TRBJ2-7 and V is TRBV5-1; no definite D call. The CDR3 sequence is 13 residues long. The germline gives CDR1 SGHRS, CDR2 YFSETQ. Trimming shortened V by 5 bases and J by 4 bases, and 13 bases separated the two germline ends. CDR3 sequence (DNA): TGCGCCAGCAGTAGATCGACGGAGTACGAGCAGTACTTC. It codes for CASSRSTEYEQYF.

The CDR3 nucleotides read TGTGCCAGCAGCCCCAGTAAGCGCACAGAAGCTTTCTTT. Translated: CASSPSKRTEAFF. The gene calls are TRBV7-2 and TRBJ1-1; no clear D gene. Germline-derived CDR1 and CDR2 are SGHTA and FQGNSA. Trimming shortened V by 5 bases and J by 8 bases, and 15 bases separated the two germline ends. The CDR3 totals 13 residues.

V and J are TRBV15 and TRBJ1-4; D not certain. V lost 1 base and J 3 bases, leaving 9 bases between the germline ends. The CDR3 loop spans 15 amino acids. Germline CDR1 reads LNHNV; CDR2 reads YYDKDF (reference sequence). As DNA, the CDR3 is TGTGCCACCAGCAGAGTGGGTCGGGCTAATGAAAAACTGTTTTTT. Its protein product is CATSRVGRANEKLFF.

The rearrangement links TRBV30 to TRBJ2-3, with 9 bases fitting TRBD2. The CDR3 has 18 residues. CDR1 is GTSNPN and CDR2 is SVGIG in the germline V gene (reference sequence). After removal of 0 bases from V and 0 bases from J, the junction contained 10 bases not matched to a gene. The CDR3 DNA follows: TGTGCCTGGAGTGTACTGAGCGGGAGGTTTCCTAGCACAGATACGCAGTATTTT. Its translation: CAWSVLSGRFPSTDTQYF.

This rearrangement joins TRBV5-4 to TRBJ2-5; TRBD1 aligns across 10 bases. The CDR3 runs to 14 residues. The V and J ends lost 3 bases and 3 bases, in that order; junction bases with no gene match: 2. CDR1 is SGHNT, CDR2 YYREEE, per germline (reference sequence). In nucleotides, the CDR3 is TGTGCCAGCAGCTCGACAGGGGGCGAAGAGACCCAGTACTTC. It yields the protein CASSSTGGEETQYF.

CDR3 nucleotides: TGTGCCTGGGGCAGCGGGCTCCGAGATACGCAGTATTTT. Amino acid sequence: CAWGSGLRDTQYF. The chain joins TRBV30 to TRBJ2-3; TRBD2 might be the D (6 bases). The CDR3 runs to 13 residues. Germline V gene data show CDR1 as GTSNPN and CDR2 as SVGIG (reference sequence). The V end was cut by 5 bases, the J end by 5 bases, with 14 bases between. Drawing the rest from reference TRBV30 and TRBJ2-3, the complete variable domain is SQTIHQWPATLVQPVGSPLSLECTVEGTSNPNLYWYRQAAGRGLQLLFYSVGIGQISSEVPQNLSASRPQDRQFILSSKKLLLSDSGFYLCAWGSGLRDTQYFGPGTRLTVL.